This T cell receptor beta chain derives from a study of blood T cell repertoires in COVID-19. Method: immunoSEQ multiplex PCR; TCRdb's copy keeps in-frame clones and lacks some. The table records approximately 40,000 clones, 80% to 90% of them present only once. V lost 3 bases and J lost 3, with 8 bases in between. The CDR3 consists of 14 residues. Germline V gene data show CDR1 as LNHDA and CDR2 as SQIVND (reference sequence). The chain has TRBV19 and TRBJ2-2, with a weak D call TRBD1 (6 bases). The sample taken for sequencing was peripheral blood. The source of this sequence is a man in his forties with COVID-19, enrolled during active disease. Here the CDR3 reads CASSIQGYTGELFF. CDR3 bases: TGTGCCAGTAGTATCCAGGGGTACACCGGGGAGCTGTTTTTT.